Included here is one TCR beta chain sequence, with context. This clonotype has at least ten counts. Its antigen is unknown. Qualities for individual bases were not recorded, and no much larger clone is one base off. The library came from multiplex PCR. Sequencing took place on an Illumina HiSeq 4000. To build TCR beta libraries, CDR3 regions were amplified by Arm-PCR using iRepertoire HTBI primers. Before sequencing, the PCR products underwent gel purification. Processing in the source paper ran as follows. Across samples, roughly 60 TRBV and 13 to 15 TRBJ segments were identified and used for gene usage analysis of CDR3 amino acid clonotypes. COPE and FqMerger were used to merge filtered high-quality paired reads into contigs. BLAST was used to align contigs to IMGT TRBV, TRBD and TRBJ reference genes, and CDR3 was defined according to IMGT. Any clonotype with a frequency above 0.1% was classified as a highly expanded clone. Shannon entropy was used to measure repertoire diversity, and the Gini coefficient was used to measure V-J evenness. A clonotype was considered public if more than one individual shared it. In-frame beta chains were kept once TCRdb had trimmed the public reads at Q25 with fastp and called clones with MiXCR. Merged by CDR3 protein, the rows form single entries marked with the most common genes and DNA. For this entry, the V and J calls and clone size follow TCRdb and not the study's own pipeline. Here the sample has 500,000 to 700,000 distinct CDR3 sequences; 16% occur a single time. About 20% of the sample is taken by the ten largest.

The time point label of this sample denotes: newly diagnosed GD, antithyroid drugs for less than 3 months. For both TCR sequencing and RNA sequencing, RNA was extracted from PBMCs in TRIzol. The diagnosis of Graves' disease followed American Thyroid Association guidelines. The patients came from an endocrinology department in Xi'an, China. Each patient gave approximately 10 milliliters of peripheral blood, collected in an EDTA anticoagulant tube. Ficoll Paque Plus density gradient separation was used to isolate PBMCs, and no further T cell sorting was performed. RNA quality was checked with an Agilent 2100 Bioanalyzer and agarose gel, and concentration with a NanoDrop 2000. The sample belongs to a study of regulatory T cells in long-lasting Graves disease (dated by TCRdb to the early 2020s). Background on the whole study: Patients with newly diagnosed Graves' disease had been on antithyroid drugs for under 3 months. This study used TCR sequencing and RNA sequencing of peripheral blood to compare persistent Graves' disease patients against newly diagnosed Graves' disease patients. TCR sequencing covered some 13 persistent and roughly 20 newly diagnosed Graves' disease patients, around 33 samples in total. The study took place in China and was registered as a clinical trial. Study-level results and caveats: As a limitation, the authors acknowledged that the small sample size may reduce accuracy. More public clonotypes were shared among persistent patients (under 3,000) than among newly diagnosed patients (approximately 930). Persistent Graves' disease patients showed lower TCR Shannon entropy and fewer highly expanded clones than newly diagnosed patients, suggesting clonal expansion. Sequencing and analysis were limited to the TCR beta chain. The study examined only peripheral blood because the primary lesion, thyroid tissue, could not be accessed.

This sample also belongs to another study, concerning T cells in Graves' hyperthyroidism and ophthalmopathy. As that second paper reports: Stable Graves' hyperthyroidism was defined as no progression to ophthalmopathy during 18 months of follow-up. The hyperthyroidism patients were between 18 and 65 years old and newly diagnosed, with a disease duration of less than 2 months. The study excluded patients with uncontrolled infections, other autoimmune diseases, pregnancy or lactation. Diagnoses were based on clinical symptoms, serum thyroxine and TRAb, thyroid ultrasound and orbital computed tomography. For the first round of RT-PCR on the TCR CDR3, the HTBI primer set was used together with the Qiagen OneStep RT-PCR kit. Most expanded thyroid clonotypes (frequency above 0.001) were also found in blood, which suggests that blood repertoires may mirror thyroid immune responses. In cross-validation, a model built on a 13 V-J signature told ophthalmopathy apart from stable hyperthyroidism with 85% to 90% sensitivity and about 81% specificity, and in testing the same model reached 80%/75%. During validation, the model predicted progression to ophthalmopathy a median of about 6.5 months ahead of onset, with approximately 70% sensitivity and 72% to 85% specificity. TCR V-J signatures able to tell the groups apart were searched for in a discovery cohort of some 100 patients, of whom more than 40 had Graves' ophthalmopathy and under 65 had stable Graves' hyperthyroidism. Prospective prediction of ophthalmopathy was tested in an independent validation cohort of 18 to 20 hyperthyroidism patients and 17 patients who later progressed to ophthalmopathy. The 100 discovery patients were randomly divided into training and test sets at a 7:3 ratio. In several Graves' hyperthyroidism patients, the study also compared T-cell repertoires from thyroid tissue with T-cell repertoires from blood. Following sampling, methimazole starting at 30 mg daily was given to hyperthyroidism patients, and high-dose intravenous methylprednisolone was given to ophthalmopathy patients. A second multiplex PCR round built the libraries, followed by size selection and purification. Libraries were sequenced paired-end with 100 bp reads on an Illumina HiSeq2000. SOAPnuke was used to process the raw data, throwing out any read that contained adapters or uncalled bases, had a mean Phred below 15, or lacked an exact constant-primer or identifier match. COPE v1.2.5 was used to merge high-quality paired reads, and clonotypes were defined as unique nucleotide sequences. MiTCR v1.1 was used to align the clonotypes against IMGT TRBV, TRBD and TRBJ reference segments. The analysis included only V-J combinations with a frequency above 0.0001, which together covered more than 98% of the repertoires. A TCS score was defined as the ratio of F50 (clonal expansion) to E x V (chaos), with BLOSUM62-based TCRdist applied between CDR3 peptides within each V-J. Welch's t-statistics and random forest reduced fewer than 600 V-J features to under 15, which were used in a naive Bayes classifier (R e1071). Sample size was not statistically predetermined, and investigators were not blinded to group allocation. The paper reports TCR Vbeta CDR3 sequencing of more than 120 peripheral blood samples: approximately 43 ophthalmopathy, roughly 80 hyperthyroidism and around 17 progressor patients.

The sequencing here drew on peripheral blood mononuclear cells (PBMCs), taken at new diagnosis, from a patient treated with antithyroid drugs. This receptor was taken from a woman aged 25 to 39 with Graves disease. Donor details come from another sample of the same person, matched by shared clones.

The DNA is as follows: TGTGCCAGCAGCGAAAAACGGGGACTAGCGGGAGGTGTCGAGCAGTACTTC. Its translation reads: CASSEKRGLAGGVEQYF. The chain is made from TRBV6-2 or TRBV6-3 and TRBJ2-7, with 15 bases in between that match TRBD2. From its cysteine to its phenylalanine, the CDR3 spans 17 amino acids. This entry keeps only the CDR3 DNA: 51 bases, framed from base 1. Taken from the germline V gene, the CDR1 and CDR2 loops are MNHEY and SVGEGT. Compared with germline, V lacks 6 bases and J lacks 6 bases; bases without a gene match: 12.